This is a list of T cell receptor beta chains from one sample in a study of blood T cell repertoires in COVID-19. Here immunoSEQ multiplex PCR was the method, and the copy in TCRdb shows in-frame clones only, minus some. The data hold about 140,000 clones, with 90% observed a single time. The specimen was peripheral blood. Every receptor here comes from an elderly woman with acute or convalescent COVID-19. CDR3s include the opening cysteine and the closing phenylalanine or tryptophan. A D gene is named only where the DNA matches it firmly. Rows give clone size only sometimes, using once, few, many, or a class for an expanded clone.

d_gene | j_gene | abundance | v_gene | CDR3aa | CDR3nt
TRBD1 | TRBJ2-3 | NA | TRBV5-6 | CASSFWDRDTDTQYF | TGTGCCAGCAGCTTCTGGGACAGGGACACAGATACGCAGTATTTT
NA | TRBJ2-2 | NA | TRBV9 | CASSSRAMGGELFF | TGTGCCAGCAGCTCCAGGGCTATGGGCGGGGAGCTGTTTTTT
NA | TRBJ1-3 | NA | TRBV4-1 | CASSQDVAGANTIYF | TGCGCCAGCAGCCAAGACGTCGCAGGGGCAAACACCATATATTTT
NA | TRBJ2-7 | NA | TRBV5-1 | CASSSMPGHISYEQYF | TGCGCCAGCAGCTCAATGCCGGGACACATATCCTACGAGCAGTACTTC
TRBD2 | TRBJ2-3 | NA | TRBV30 | CAWTPLRSGGTDTQYF | TGTGCCTGGACCCCCTTGCGTAGCGGGGGGACAGATACGCAGTATTTT
TRBD1 | TRBJ1-1 | NA | TRBV28 | CASRRTGTGLSTEAFF | TGTGCCAGCAGACGTACCGGGACAGGGTTGTCCACTGAAGCTTTCTTT
NA | TRBJ1-2 | NA | TRBV11-2 | CASRNLVGQANYGYTF | TGTGCCAGCAGAAACTTAGTCGGCCAGGCCAATTATGGCTACACCTTC
NA | TRBJ1-1 | NA | TRBV3-1/TRBV3-2 | CASSRAGESTEAFF | TGTGCCAGCAGCCGAGCCGGGGAGAGTACTGAAGCTTTCTTT
NA | TRBJ1-1 | NA | TRBV11-2 | CASSLGGNTEAFF | TGTGCCAGCAGCTTAGGCGGGAACACTGAAGCTTTCTTT
NA | TRBJ1-2 | NA | TRBV5-6 | CASSFTNYGYTF | TGTGCCAGCAGCTTCACTAACTATGGCTACACCTTC
TRBD1 | TRBJ1-4 | NA | TRBV20-1 | CSASLGTADEKLFF | TGCAGTGCTAGTTTGGGGACAGCCGATGAAAAACTGTTTTTT
TRBD1 | TRBJ1-4 | NA | TRBV10-3 | CAISESTGGNKLFF | TGTGCCATCAGTGAGTCGACAGGGGGCAATAAACTGTTTTTT
NA | TRBJ1-5 | NA | TRBV5-1 | CASSFGGEGVQPQHF | TGCGCCAGCAGCTTTGGAGGGGAAGGGGTTCAGCCCCAGCATTTT
NA | TRBJ1-2 | NA | TRBV7-2 | CASTPRASANYGYTF | TGTGCCAGCACCCCGAGGGCTTCAGCTAACTATGGCTACACCTTC
TRBD2 | TRBJ2-7 | NA | TRBV10-3 | CAISGGGLDYEQYF | TGTGCCATCAGTGGCGGGGGACTTGACTACGAGCAGTACTTC
NA | TRBJ2-6 | NA | TRBV5-4 | CASSFDRPSGANVLTF | TGTGCCAGCAGCTTCGACAGACCCTCTGGGGCCAACGTCCTGACTTTC
NA | TRBJ2-7 | NA | TRBV18 | CASSQVTPPYEQYF | TGTGCCAGCTCTCAAGTGACACCTCCCTACGAGCAGTACTTC
TRBD1 | TRBJ1-1 | NA | TRBV4-2 | CASSLRDRLTEAFF | TGTGCCAGCAGCCTAAGGGACAGACTAACTGAAGCTTTCTTT
TRBD1 | TRBJ1-2 | NA | TRBV3-1/TRBV3-2 | CASSQGGQGVNYGYTF | TGTGCCAGCAGCCAGGGGGGACAGGGTGTTAACTATGGCTACACCTTC
TRBD1 | TRBJ1-1 | few | TRBV5-4 | CASSPRDRVNTEAFF | TGTGCCAGCAGCCCCCGGGACAGGGTGAACACTGAAGCTTTCTTT
TRBD1 | TRBJ1-2 | NA | TRBV7-2 | CASSPGTGETLIYGYTF | TGTGCCAGCAGCCCCGGGACAGGGGAGACTCTAATCTATGGCTACACCTTC
NA | TRBJ1-1 | once | TRBV2 | CASSEAGERTEAFF | TGTGCCAGCAGTGAGGCAGGGGAAAGGACTGAAGCTTTCTTT
TRBD1 | TRBJ1-3 | NA | TRBV4-2 | CASGDRQGRPGNTIYF | TGTGCCAGCGGGGACCGACAGGGAAGGCCTGGAAACACCATATATTTT
NA | TRBJ1-2 | NA | TRBV18 | CASSPDEGRSGYTF | TGTGCCAGCTCACCCGATGAGGGTCGGAGTGGCTACACCTTC
TRBD1 | TRBJ2-7 | NA | TRBV18 | CASSQGQWYEQYF | TGTGCCAGCTCACAGGGACAGTGGTACGAGCAGTACTTC
TRBD1 | TRBJ2-1 | NA | TRBV6-5 | CASSNLQGWNEQFF | TGTGCCAGCAGTAACCTACAGGGGTGGAATGAGCAGTTCTTC
TRBD1 | TRBJ2-1 | NA | TRBV6-5 | CASTKGQGWDEQFF | TGTGCCAGCACCAAGGGACAGGGATGGGATGAGCAGTTCTTC
TRBD1 | TRBJ1-2 | NA | TRBV29-1 | CSVEEGTAQSQNYGYTF | TGCAGCGTTGAAGAAGGGACAGCTCAGTCTCAAAACTATGGCTACACCTTC
NA | TRBJ2-4 | few | TRBV19 | CASSISVAKNIQYF | TGTGCCAGTAGTATTTCCGTAGCCAAAAACATTCAGTACTTC